This TCR beta chain was obtained from a study of identical twins. Addition of a universal primer site occurred through template switching, and cDNA carried unique molecular identifiers. Via MiXCR, TCRdb re-called the 5' RACE reads, giving one row per CDR3 protein. The sample shows about 920,000 distinct CDR3 sequences, roughly an eighth of them seen only once. Comments on this clonotype: The antigen is unknown.

Findings and limits, study-wide: Carriage of fewer insertions was seen in abundant cord blood beta clonotypes, whereas memory repertoires showed none. Beta out-of-frame twin sharing showed a weaker excess. Alpha sequences out of frame and shared by twins had excess low generation probability.

Trimming pared 0 bases from V and 1 base from J, leaving 16 bases between. The germline V gene encodes CDR1 SGHRS and CDR2 YFSETQ. The CDR3 runs to 17 residues. The data were also submitted as part of a second study, on yellow fever vaccine responses in identical twins.

The specimen sequenced was PBMCs. J is TRBJ2-5 and V is TRBV5-1; D may be TRBD2 (5 bases). The clonotype originates from a woman aged 18-35 years in good health. CDR3 region: CASSLAGLVNSQETQYF. Here the CDR3 DNA reads TGCGCCAGCAGCTTGGCCGGACTTGTCAACTCCCAAGAGACCCAGTACTTC.